The rows below give T cell receptor beta chains drawn from one sample of a study of blood T cell repertoires in COVID-19. The method was immunoSEQ multiplex PCR; TCRdb's version includes in-frame clones alone and lacks a portion of them. The sample shows roughly 120,000 clones, less than 95% of them seen only once. Sample: peripheral blood. The receptors originated from a human donor with active COVID-19. The donor label of this sample is uncertain. Each CDR3 is given with its conserved first and last residue. The order of the fields is clone size, D gene, V gene, J gene, CDR3 DNA, CDR3 protein. The D gene is left open where the match is weak. Expanded clones are given a class, and other clones once, few, many or no size at all.

.	TRBD2	TRBV6-4	TRBJ2-3	TGTGCCAGCAGTGATCTAGCGGGGGGCACAGATACGCAGTATTTT	CASSDLAGGTDTQYF
.	TRBD2	TRBV4-2	TRBJ2-3	TGTGCCAGCCGCCCGGGGGGCGGGGGGGCCTTTACAGATACGCAGTATTTT	CASRPGGGGAFTDTQYF
.	TRBD1	TRBV4-1	TRBJ2-7	TGCGCCAGCAGCCAAGATGGGCCCGGACAGGGGGTTATCTACGAGCAGTACTTC	CASSQDGPGQGVIYEQYF
.	.	TRBV27	TRBJ1-3	TGTGCCAGCAGTTTAGGCAGGGCTGGAAACACCATATATTTT	CASSLGRAGNTIYF
.	TRBD2	TRBV7-6	TRBJ2-5	TGTGCCAGCAGCCCGGTAGTGATAGGACTAGCGGGGAGAGAGACCCAGTACTTC	CASSPVVIGLAGRETQYF
once	TRBD1	TRBV7-2	TRBJ1-1	TGTGCCAGCAGCCCACACAGACAGGGAGGCACTGAAGCTTTCTTT	CASSPHRQGGTEAFF
.	.	TRBV7-2	TRBJ1-4	TGTGCCAGCAGCCCAGGGATTGCGGGGGTGAGGGAAAAACTGTTTTTT	CASSPGIAGVREKLFF
.	TRBD1	TRBV5-1	TRBJ1-1	TGCGCCAGCAGCTTGGCGGGACAGGGGTCCCCTGAAGCTTTCTTT	CASSLAGQGSPEAFF
.	.	TRBV19	TRBJ1-2	TGTGCCAGTAGTGGTCAGCAGGCACTCTCGAACTATGGCTACACCTTC	CASSGQQALSNYGYTF
.	.	TRBV19	TRBJ1-5	TGTGCCAGTACGACAGAGAATCAGCCCCAGCATTTT	CASTTENQPQHF
.	.	TRBV6-5	TRBJ1-2	TGTGCCAGCAGTTACCTACTGGGGCAACTATCTGGCTACACCTTC	CASSYLLGQLSGYTF
.	TRBD2	TRBV6-5	TRBJ2-1	TGTGCCAGCAGCCCGCTAGCGGGGGGCGTCAATGAGCAGTTCTTC	CASSPLAGGVNEQFF
.	TRBD2	TRBV19	TRBJ2-5	TGTGCCAGTAGTACCCGGACTAGCGCGGGTTGGGAGACCCAGTACTTC	CASSTRTSAGWETQYF
.	TRBD1	TRBV7-3	TRBJ2-6	TGTGCCAGCAGCTCCCGGGACAGGGGGATACCTGGGGCCAACGTCCTGACTTTC	CASSSRDRGIPGANVLTF
.	.	TRBV18	TRBJ1-2	TGTGCCAGCTCACCCGGCGGGGTAAGCTATGGCTACACCTTC	CASSPGGVSYGYTF
.	TRBD2	TRBV11-2	TRBJ2-5	TGTGCCAGCAGCCGTGTAGCGGGGGGGAACCAAGAGACCCAGTACTTC	CASSRVAGGNQETQYF
.	.	TRBV5-4	TRBJ1-2	TGTGCCAGCAGCTTGGTCGGGCAGGGTTTAGGCTACACCTTC	CASSLVGQGLGYTF
.	.	TRBV25-1	TRBJ1-4	TGTGCCAGCAGTGTGACAGGTTCGAACGAAAAACTGTTTTTT	CASSVTGSNEKLFF
.	TRBD2	TRBV11-1	TRBJ2-1	TGTGCCAGCAGCCCGACGACTAGCGGGCCGCCCCGTTTCTTC	CASSPTTSGPPRFF
.	.	TRBV6-5	TRBJ1-2	TGTGCCAGCAGCGACGGGGGGGCTGGATATGGCTACACCTTC	CASSDGGAGYGYTF
.	TRBD1	TRBV5-6	TRBJ2-7	TGTGCCAGCAGCGGCCACAGGGGGATGAACTACGAGCAGTACTTC	CASSGHRGMNYEQYF
once	.	TRBV6-6	TRBJ1-3	TGTGCCAGCAGTTACTCGATACAGGTCATGGCCATATATTTT	CASSYSIQVMAIYF
once	TRBD1	TRBV7-9	TRBJ2-5	TGTGCCAGCAGCTTAGGGACAGGGATGGGGGAGACCCAGTACTTC	CASSLGTGMGETQYF
.	TRBD2	TRBV2	TRBJ2-1	TGTGCCAGCAGTGGCCTAGCGGGGAGCTCCTACAATGAGCAGTTCTTC	CASSGLAGSSYNEQFF
.	TRBD2	TRBV3-1/TRBV3-2	TRBJ2-7	TGTGCCAGCAGCCAGGGGGACTACCTGATTTGGGAGCAGTACTTC	CASSQGDYLIWEQYF
once	.	TRBV5-6	TRBJ1-1	TGTGCCAGCAGTATTGGGGGAGGGAGGAGAGCTGAAGCTTTCTTT	CASSIGGGRRAEAFF
.	.	TRBV25-1	TRBJ1-3	TGTGCCAGCAGTGACGGTGTCCTCTCTGGAAACACCATATATTTT	CASSDGVLSGNTIYF
.	.	TRBV7-9	TRBJ2-7	TGTGCCAGCAGCCACACAAAAGCCGGGTCAAACGAGCAGTACTTC	CASSHTKAGSNEQYF
.	TRBD1	TRBV5-5	TRBJ2-7	TGTGCCAGCAGCCACGGACAGGGAAAAGGGGAGCAGTACTTC	CASSHGQGKGEQYF
once	.	TRBV12-2	TRBJ1-2	TGTGCAAGTCGCAACAGGGACGGTAGACTGTCGTATGGCTACACCTTC	CASRNRDGRLSYGYTF
once	TRBD2	TRBV4-2	TRBJ2-1	TGTGCCAGCAGCCAAGATGATAGCGGGGCCTACAATGAGCAGTTCTTC	CASSQDDSGAYNEQFF
.	TRBD1	TRBV5-4	TRBJ1-2	TGTGCCAGCAGCTTCGGGGGAGACAGGGACTATGGCTACACCTTC	CASSFGGDRDYGYTF
.	TRBD1	TRBV5-6	TRBJ2-5	TGTGCCAGCAGCCTAGCGACAGGGGGCGGAGAGACCCAGTACTTC	CASSLATGGGETQYF
.	.	TRBV24-1	TRBJ2-7	TGTGCCACCAGTGACCGACACTACGAGCAGTACTTC	CATSDRHYEQYF
few	.	TRBV29-1	TRBJ2-3	TGCAGCGTTTGGGGGCCAGATACGCAGTATTTT	CSVWGPDTQYF
.	TRBD1	TRBV3-1/TRBV3-2	TRBJ1-3	TGTGCCAGCAGCCGACAGGGATCTGGAAACACCATATATTTT	CASSRQGSGNTIYF
.	TRBD2	TRBV5-4	TRBJ2-7	TGTGCCAGCAGCTTGGTGGGACTAGCGGGGGGGCCCCCCTACGAGCAGTACTTC	CASSLVGLAGGPPYEQYF
.	TRBD1	TRBV23-1	TRBJ2-7	TGCGCCAGCAGTCAATCTACGCCCGGGACAGCTGTGTGGGAGCAGTACTTC	CASSQSTPGTAVWEQYF
.	.	TRBV12-5	TRBJ1-1	TGTGCTAGTGCCCAGGGGTCCACTGAAGCTTTCTTT	CASAQGSTEAFF
.	TRBD2	TRBV2	TRBJ2-5	TGTGCCAGCGTTGGACTAGCGGGGGGGCAAGCCCAGTACTTC	CASVGLAGGQAQYF
.	TRBD2	TRBV5-3	TRBJ2-7	TGTGCCAGAAGCCCTCGGGGTAGCGGGGACCCCTACGAGCAGTACTTC	CARSPRGSGDPYEQYF
few	.	TRBV6-6	TRBJ1-2	TGTGCCAGCAGTGACAGGAACTACTATGGCTACACCTTC	CASSDRNYYGYTF
.	.	TRBV4-1	TRBJ2-7	TGCGCCAGCAGCCATGAAGACAGTCGTGGAACCTACGAGCAGTACTTC	CASSHEDSRGTYEQYF
.	TRBD1	TRBV18	TRBJ1-5	TGTGCCAGCTCTTCCGGGACAGGGGCTCAGCCCCAGCATTTT	CASSSGTGAQPQHF
.	TRBD2	TRBV7-6	TRBJ2-3	TGTGCCAGCAGCTCACCGGGACTAGCGGGGGGCAGGGGAGATACGCAGTATTTT	CASSSPGLAGGRGDTQYF
.	.	TRBV5-6	TRBJ1-2	TGTGCCAGCAGCTTGTTAGCCGGCCCCTATGGCTACACCTTC	CASSLLAGPYGYTF
.	.	TRBV6-5	TRBJ2-7	TGTGCCAGCACCCGGTTGGGCAGAAGCTCCTACGAGCAGTACTTC	CASTRLGRSSYEQYF
.	.	TRBV2	TRBJ2-1	TGTGCCAGCAGTGTAGGGGGAAATGAGCAGTTCTTC	CASSVGGNEQFF
.	.	TRBV6-4	TRBJ2-1	TGTGCCAGCAGTGAAATCCGGGACAACAATGAGCAGTTCTTC	CASSEIRDNNEQFF
.	TRBD1	TRBV10-2	TRBJ1-6	TGCGCCAGCAGTGAAGGGCCAGGGGGTTTGGGGTCACCCCTCCACTTT	CASSEGPGGLGSPLHF
.	TRBD1	TRBV28	TRBJ2-1	TGTGCCAGCAGTTCCCCGGGACAGGGGGGTGGTGAGCAGTTCTTC	CASSSPGQGGGEQFF
.	.	TRBV6-5	TRBJ2-5	TGTGCCAGCAGGCGAACAGGGCACGAGACCCAGTACTTC	CASRRTGHETQYF
once	.	TRBV18	TRBJ2-7	TGTGCCAGCTCACCAGACTACCTCCCCTACGAGCAGTACTTC	CASSPDYLPYEQYF
.	TRBD2	TRBV7-2	TRBJ2-1	TGTGCCAGCAAAGAAGCGGGGGGGTCCCCGAGGGAGCAGTTCTTC	CASKEAGGSPREQFF
.	TRBD2	TRBV10-2	TRBJ2-3	TGCGCCAGCAGCCTCGGGACTAGCTCACCAGATACGCAGTATTTT	CASSLGTSSPDTQYF